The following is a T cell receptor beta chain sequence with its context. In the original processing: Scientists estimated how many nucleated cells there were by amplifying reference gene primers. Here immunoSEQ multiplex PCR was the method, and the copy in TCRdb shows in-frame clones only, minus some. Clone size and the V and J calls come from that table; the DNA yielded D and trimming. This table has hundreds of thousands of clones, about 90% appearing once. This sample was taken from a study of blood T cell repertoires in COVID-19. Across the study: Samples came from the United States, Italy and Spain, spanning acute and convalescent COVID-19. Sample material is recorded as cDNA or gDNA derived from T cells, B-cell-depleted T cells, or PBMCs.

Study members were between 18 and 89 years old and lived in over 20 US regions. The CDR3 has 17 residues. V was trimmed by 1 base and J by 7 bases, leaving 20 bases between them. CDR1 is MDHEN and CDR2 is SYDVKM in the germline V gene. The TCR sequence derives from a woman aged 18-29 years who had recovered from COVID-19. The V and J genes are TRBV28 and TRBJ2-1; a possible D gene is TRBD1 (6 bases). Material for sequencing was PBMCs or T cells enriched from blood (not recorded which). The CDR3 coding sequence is TGTGCCAGCAGTTTATTCCAGACAGGTAATGGGCCAAATGAGCAGTTCTTC. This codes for CASSLFQTGNGPNEQFF.